This T cell receptor beta chain is drawn from a study of blood T cell repertoires in COVID-19. Only in-frame clones appear in the TCRdb table, and some are missing; sequencing was by immunoSEQ multiplex PCR. Of about 80,000 clones listed, approximately 85% are singletons. Trimming took 3 bases from V and 4 from J, leaving 17 bases between them. The CDR3 runs to 16 residues. Looked up from germline, CDR1 is MGHRA and CDR2 is YSYEKL. Those enrolled in Seattle joined during active infection and were followed longitudinally afterward. This rearrangement joins TRBV4-1 to TRBJ2-3; D may be TRBD2 (6 bases). Material for sequencing was peripheral blood. This TCR derives from a man between 50 and 59 years old with COVID-19, enrolled during active disease. CDR3 nucleotides: TGCGCCAGCAGCCACCCGGGCGGGGTGGTCTCAGATACGCAGTATTTT. This gives the protein CASSHPGGVVSDTQYF.